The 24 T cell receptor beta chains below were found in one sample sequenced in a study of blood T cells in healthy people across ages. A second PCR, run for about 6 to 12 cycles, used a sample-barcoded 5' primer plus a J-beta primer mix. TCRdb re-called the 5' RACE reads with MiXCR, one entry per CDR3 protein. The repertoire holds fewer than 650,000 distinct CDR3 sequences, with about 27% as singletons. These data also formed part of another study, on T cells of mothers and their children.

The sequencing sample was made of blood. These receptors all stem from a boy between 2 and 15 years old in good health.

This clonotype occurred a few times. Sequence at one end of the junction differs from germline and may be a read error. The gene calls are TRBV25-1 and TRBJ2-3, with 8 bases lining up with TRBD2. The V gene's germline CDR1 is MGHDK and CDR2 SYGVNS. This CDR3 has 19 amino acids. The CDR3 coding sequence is TGTGCCAGCAGTGCAGGACCCGATACACTAGCGGCCATCACAGACACGCAGTATTTT. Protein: CASSAGPDTLAAITDTQYF.

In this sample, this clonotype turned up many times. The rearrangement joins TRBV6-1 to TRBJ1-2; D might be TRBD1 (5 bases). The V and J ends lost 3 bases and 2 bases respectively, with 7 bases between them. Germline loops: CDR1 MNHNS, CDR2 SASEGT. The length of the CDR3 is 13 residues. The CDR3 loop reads CASSEAGNYGYTF. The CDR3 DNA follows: TGTGCCAGCAGTGAGGCAGGGAACTATGGCTACACCTTC.

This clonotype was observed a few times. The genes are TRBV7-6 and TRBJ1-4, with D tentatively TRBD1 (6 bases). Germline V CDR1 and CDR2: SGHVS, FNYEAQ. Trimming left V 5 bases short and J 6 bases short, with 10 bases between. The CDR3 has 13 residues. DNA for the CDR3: TGTGCCAGCAGCCCACGGACAGATGAAAAACTGTTTTTT. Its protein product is CASSPRTDEKLFF.

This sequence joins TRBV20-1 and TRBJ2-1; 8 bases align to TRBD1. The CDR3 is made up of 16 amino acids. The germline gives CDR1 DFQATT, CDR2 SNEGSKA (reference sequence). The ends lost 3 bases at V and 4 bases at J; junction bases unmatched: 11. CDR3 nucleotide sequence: TGCAGTGCTAGGGACAGGGCCCCGCTGCATTACAATGAGCAGTTCTTC. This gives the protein CSARDRAPLHYNEQFF.

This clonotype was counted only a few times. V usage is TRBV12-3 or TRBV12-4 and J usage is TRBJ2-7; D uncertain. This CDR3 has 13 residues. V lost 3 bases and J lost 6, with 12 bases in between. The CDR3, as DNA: TGTGCCAGCAGTTTGAGTTCCTCCGGCGAGCAGTACTTC. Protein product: CASSLSSSGEQYF.

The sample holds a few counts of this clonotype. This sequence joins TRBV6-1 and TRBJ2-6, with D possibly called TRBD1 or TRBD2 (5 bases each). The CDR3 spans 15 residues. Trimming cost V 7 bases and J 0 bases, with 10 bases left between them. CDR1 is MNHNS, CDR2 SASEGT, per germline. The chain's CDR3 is CASTGPYSGANVLTF. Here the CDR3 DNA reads TGTGCCAGCACGGGGCCTTACTCTGGGGCCAACGTCCTGACTTTC.

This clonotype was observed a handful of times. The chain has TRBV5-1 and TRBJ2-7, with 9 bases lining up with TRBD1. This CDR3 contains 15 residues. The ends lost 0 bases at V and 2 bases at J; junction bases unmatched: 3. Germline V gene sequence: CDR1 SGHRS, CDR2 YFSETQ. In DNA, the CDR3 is TGCGCCAGCAGCTTGGGGGACAGGGATACCTACGAGCAGTACTTC. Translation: CASSLGDRDTYEQYF.

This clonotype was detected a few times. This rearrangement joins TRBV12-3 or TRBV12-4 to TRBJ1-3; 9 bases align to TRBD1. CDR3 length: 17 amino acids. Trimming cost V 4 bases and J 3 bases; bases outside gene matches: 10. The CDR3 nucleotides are TGTGCCAGCAGTTACTGGCGGGACAGGGTTTTTGGAAACACCATATATTTT. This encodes CASSYWRDRVFGNTIYF.

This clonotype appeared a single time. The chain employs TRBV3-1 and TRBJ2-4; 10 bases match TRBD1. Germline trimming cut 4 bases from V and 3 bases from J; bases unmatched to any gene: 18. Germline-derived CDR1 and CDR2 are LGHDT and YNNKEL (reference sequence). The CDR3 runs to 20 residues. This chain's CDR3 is CASSRTTGAGTGDGKNIQYF. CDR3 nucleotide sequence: TGTGCCAGCAGCCGCACGACGGGGGCAGGGACAGGGGATGGCAAAAACATTCAGTACTTC.

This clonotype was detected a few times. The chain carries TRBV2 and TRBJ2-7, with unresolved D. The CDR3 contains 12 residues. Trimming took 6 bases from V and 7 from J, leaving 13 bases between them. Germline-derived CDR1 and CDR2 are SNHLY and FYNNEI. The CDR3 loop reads CASRVSGSEQYF. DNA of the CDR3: TGTGCCAGCAGAGTATCAGGTTCTGAGCAGTACTTC.

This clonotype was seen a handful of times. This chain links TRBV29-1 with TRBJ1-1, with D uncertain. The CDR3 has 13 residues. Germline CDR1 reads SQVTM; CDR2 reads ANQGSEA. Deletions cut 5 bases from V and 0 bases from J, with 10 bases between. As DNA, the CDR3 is TGCAGCGTTAAAGTAACCATGAACACTGAAGCTTTCTTT. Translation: CSVKVTMNTEAFF. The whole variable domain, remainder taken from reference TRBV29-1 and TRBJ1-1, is SAVISQKPSRDICQRGTSLTIQCQVDSQVTMMFWYRQQPGQSLTLIATANQGSEATYESGFVIDKFPISRPNLTFSTLTVSNMSPEDSSIYLCSVKVTMNTEAFFGQGTRLTVV.

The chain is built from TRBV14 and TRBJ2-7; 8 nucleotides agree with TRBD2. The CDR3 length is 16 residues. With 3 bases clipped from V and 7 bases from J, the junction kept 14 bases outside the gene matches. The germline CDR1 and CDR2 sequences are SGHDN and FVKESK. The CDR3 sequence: CASSHPHPGGSREQYF. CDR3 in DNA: TGTGCCAGCAGCCACCCTCACCCGGGGGGGTCTAGGGAGCAGTACTTC.

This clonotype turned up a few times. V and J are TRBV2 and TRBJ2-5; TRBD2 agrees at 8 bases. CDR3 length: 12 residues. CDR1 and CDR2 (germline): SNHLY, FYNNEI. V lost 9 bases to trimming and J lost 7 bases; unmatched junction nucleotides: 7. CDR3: CASEGLAGTQYF. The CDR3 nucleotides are TGTGCCAGTGAAGGACTAGCAGGGACCCAGTACTTC.

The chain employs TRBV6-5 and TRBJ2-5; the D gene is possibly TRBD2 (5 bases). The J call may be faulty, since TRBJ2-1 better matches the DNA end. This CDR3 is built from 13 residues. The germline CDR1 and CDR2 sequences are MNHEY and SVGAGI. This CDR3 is CASSPGLFNEQFF. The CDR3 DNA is TGTGCCAGCAGTCCCGGACTCTTCAATGAGCAGTTCTTC.

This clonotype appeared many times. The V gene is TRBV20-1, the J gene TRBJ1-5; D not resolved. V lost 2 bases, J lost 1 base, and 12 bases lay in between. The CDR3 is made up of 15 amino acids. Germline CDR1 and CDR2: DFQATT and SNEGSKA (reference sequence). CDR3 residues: CSARPGRGSNQPQHF. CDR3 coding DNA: TGCAGTGCTAGACCTGGGAGAGGGAGCAATCAGCCCCAGCATTTT.

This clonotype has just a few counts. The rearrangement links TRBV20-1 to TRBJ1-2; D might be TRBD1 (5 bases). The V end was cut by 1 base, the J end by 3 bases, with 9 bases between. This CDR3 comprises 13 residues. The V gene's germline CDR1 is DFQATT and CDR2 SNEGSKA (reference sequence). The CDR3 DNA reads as TGCAGTGCTAGAGGGACACCCGACTATGGCTACACCTTC. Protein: CSARGTPDYGYTF.

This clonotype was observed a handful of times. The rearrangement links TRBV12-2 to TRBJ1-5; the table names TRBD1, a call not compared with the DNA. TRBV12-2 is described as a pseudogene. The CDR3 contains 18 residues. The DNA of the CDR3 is TGTGCAAGTCGCTTAGAATTCCGACAGGGGGCGAATGATCAGCCCCAGCATTTT. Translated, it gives CASRLEFRQGANDQPQHF.

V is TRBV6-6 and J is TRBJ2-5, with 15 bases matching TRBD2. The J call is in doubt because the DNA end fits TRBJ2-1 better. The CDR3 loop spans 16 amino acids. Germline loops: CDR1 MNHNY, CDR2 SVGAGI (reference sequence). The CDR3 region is CASRSSGTSGGNEQFF. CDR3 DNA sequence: TGTGCCAGCAGATCCTCCGGGACTAGCGGGGGGAATGAGCAGTTCTTC.

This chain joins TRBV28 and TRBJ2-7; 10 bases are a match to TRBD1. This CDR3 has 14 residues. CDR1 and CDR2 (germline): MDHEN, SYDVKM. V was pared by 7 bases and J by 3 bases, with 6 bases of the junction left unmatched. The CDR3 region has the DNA TGTGCCAGCATCTCCGGGACAGGGGTCTACGAGCAGTACTTC. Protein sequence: CASISGTGVYEQYF.

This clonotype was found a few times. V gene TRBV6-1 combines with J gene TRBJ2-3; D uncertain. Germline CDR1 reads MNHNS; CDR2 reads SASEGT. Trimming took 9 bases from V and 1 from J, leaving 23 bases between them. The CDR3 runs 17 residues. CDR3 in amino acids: CASAAGVLLWGTDTQYF. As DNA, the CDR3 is TGTGCCAGTGCAGCTGGGGTACTACTTTGGGGCACAGATACGCAGTATTTT.

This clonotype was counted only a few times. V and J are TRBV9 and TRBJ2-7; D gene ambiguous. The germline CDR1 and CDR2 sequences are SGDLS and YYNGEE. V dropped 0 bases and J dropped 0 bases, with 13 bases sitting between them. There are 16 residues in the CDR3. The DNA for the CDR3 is TGTGCCAGCAGCGTAGGGGCAGGTTTGAGCTCCTACGAGCAGTACTTC. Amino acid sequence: CASSVGAGLSSYEQYF.

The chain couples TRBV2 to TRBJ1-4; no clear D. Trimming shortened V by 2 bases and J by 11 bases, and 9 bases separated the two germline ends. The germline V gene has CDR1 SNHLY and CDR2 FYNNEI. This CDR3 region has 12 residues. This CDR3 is CASSERGGKLFF. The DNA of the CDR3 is TGTGCCAGCAGTGAAAGAGGAGGGAAACTGTTTTTT.

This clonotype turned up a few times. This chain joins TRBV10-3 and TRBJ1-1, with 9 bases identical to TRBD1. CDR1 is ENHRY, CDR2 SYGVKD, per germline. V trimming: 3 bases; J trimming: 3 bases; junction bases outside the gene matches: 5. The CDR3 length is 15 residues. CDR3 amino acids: CAISDGTGIDTEAFF. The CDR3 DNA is TGTGCCATCAGTGATGGGACAGGGATTGACACTGAAGCTTTCTTT.

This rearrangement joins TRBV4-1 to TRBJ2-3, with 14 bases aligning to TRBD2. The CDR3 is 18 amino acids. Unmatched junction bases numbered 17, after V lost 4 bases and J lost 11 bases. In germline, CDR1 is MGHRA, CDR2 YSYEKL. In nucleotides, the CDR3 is TGCGCCAGCAGCCCAACGATCTTGACTAGCGGGGGGGCCCATGGGCAGTATTTT. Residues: CASSPTILTSGGAHGQYF.